This TCR beta chain is from a study of cytomegalovirus exposure and HLA in healthy donors. Notes on the study in general: Accurate predictions that matched the HLA-A and HLA-B alleles of most subjects were reportedly made from TCR beta sequences.

Likely unrecorded immune exposures existed in these nominally healthy donors. With respect to this clone: Its specificity is not known.

This CDR3 region has 11 residues. Germline CDR1 and CDR2: MNHGY and SVAAGI. V lost 7 bases, J lost 11 bases, and 14 bases lay in between. Researchers ran the PCR with 60 Vbeta and 13 Jbeta primers. Authors' analysis steps: Later work found around 85 million unique TCR beta chains, with roughly 11 million shared. Data came from immunoSEQ multiplex PCR; TCRdb stores just in-frame clones and leaves some out. V, J and clone size are taken as reported in that table, and D and trimming were inferred from the DNA itself. The table lists some 150,000 clones, 74% of them singletons. Sequencing was carried out using PBMCs. The J gene is TRBJ1-1, the V gene TRBV6-9; D unclear. This TCR came from a young man in good health and CMV-seropositive. The CDR3 spells CASTKLMMAFF. In DNA, the CDR3 is TGTGCCAGCACCAAACTTATGATGGCTTTCTTT.